The clone carrying this T cell receptor (beta chain) was observed many times. The sample originates from a study of T-cell reconstitution after alpha-beta-depleted transplantation in children. The CDR3 runs to 14 residues. Germline CDR1 SSHAT, CDR2 FNYEAQ (reference sequence). Trimming stripped 1 base from V and 2 bases from J, with 7 bases between. Preparation of the TCRbeta library was carried out with unique molecular identifiers. TCRdb re-called the PCR reads with MiXCR, one entry per CDR3 protein. The data hold 600,000 to 700,000 distinct CDR3 sequences, with 16% observed a single time. The chain carries TRBV7-7 and TRBJ2-3; no firm D call. This specimen was PBMCs from the stem cell graft donor, taken from the stem cell graft. This receptor was identified in a human donor who donated a stem cell graft to a child with acute myeloid leukemia. The CDR3 DNA sequence: TGTGCCAGCAGCTTAGATGCGGACACAGATACGCAGTATTTT. Residues: CASSLDADTDTQYF.